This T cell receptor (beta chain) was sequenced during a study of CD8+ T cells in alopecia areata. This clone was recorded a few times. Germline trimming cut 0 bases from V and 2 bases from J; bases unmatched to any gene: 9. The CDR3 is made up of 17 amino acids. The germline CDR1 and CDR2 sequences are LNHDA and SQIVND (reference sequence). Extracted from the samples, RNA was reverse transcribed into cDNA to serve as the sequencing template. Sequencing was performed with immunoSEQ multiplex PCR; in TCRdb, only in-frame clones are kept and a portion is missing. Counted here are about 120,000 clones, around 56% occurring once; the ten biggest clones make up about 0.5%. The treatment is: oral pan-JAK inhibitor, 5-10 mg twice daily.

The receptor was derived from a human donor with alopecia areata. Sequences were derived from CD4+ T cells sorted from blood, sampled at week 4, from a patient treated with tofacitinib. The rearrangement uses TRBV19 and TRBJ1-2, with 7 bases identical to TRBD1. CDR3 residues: CASSIDGIQGTNYGYTF. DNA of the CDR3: TGTGCCAGTAGTATAGATGGGATACAGGGGACCAACTATGGCTACACCTTC.